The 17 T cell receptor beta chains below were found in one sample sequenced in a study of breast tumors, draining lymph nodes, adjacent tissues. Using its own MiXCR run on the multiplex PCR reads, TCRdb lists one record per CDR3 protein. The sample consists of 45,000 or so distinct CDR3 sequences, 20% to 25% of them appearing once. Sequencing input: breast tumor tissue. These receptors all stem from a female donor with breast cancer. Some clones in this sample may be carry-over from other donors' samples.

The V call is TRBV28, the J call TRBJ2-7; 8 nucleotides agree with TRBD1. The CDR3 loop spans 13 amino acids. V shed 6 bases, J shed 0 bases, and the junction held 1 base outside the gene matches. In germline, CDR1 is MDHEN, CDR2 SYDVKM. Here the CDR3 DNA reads TGTGCCAGCAGACAGGGGGGCTCCTACGAGCAGTACTTC. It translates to CASRQGGSYEQYF.

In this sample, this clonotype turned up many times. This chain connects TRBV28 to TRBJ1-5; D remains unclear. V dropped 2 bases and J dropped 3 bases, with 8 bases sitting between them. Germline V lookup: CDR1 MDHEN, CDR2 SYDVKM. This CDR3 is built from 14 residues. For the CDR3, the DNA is TGTGCCAGCAGTTTAGGAGGGCTCAATCAGCCCCAGCATTTT. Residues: CASSLGGLNQPQHF.

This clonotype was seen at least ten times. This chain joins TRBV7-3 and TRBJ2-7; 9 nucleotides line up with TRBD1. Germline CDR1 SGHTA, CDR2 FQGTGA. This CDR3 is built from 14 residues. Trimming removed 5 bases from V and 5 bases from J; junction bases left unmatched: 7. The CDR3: CASSLADRGHEQYF. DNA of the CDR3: TGTGCCAGCAGCCTTGCGGACAGGGGCCACGAGCAGTACTTC. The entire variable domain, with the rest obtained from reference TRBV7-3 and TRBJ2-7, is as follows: GAGVSQTPSNKVTEKGKYVELRCDPISGHTALYWYRQSLGQGPEFLIYFQGTGAADDSGLPNDRFFAVRPEGSVSTLKIQRTERGDSAVYLCASSLADRGHEQYFGPGTRLTVT.

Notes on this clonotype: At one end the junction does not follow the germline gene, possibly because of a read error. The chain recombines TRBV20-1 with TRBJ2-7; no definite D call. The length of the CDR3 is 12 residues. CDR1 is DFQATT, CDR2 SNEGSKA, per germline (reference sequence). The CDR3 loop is CSVSPSSYGQYF. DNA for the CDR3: TGCAGTGTTTCACCCAGCTCCTACGGGCAGTACTTC.

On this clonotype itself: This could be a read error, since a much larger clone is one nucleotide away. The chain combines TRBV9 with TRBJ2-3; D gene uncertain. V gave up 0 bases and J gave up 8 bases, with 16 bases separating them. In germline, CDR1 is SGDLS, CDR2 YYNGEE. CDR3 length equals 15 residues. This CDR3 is CASSVGQNTPATQYF. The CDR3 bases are TGTGCCAGCAGCGTAGGTCAAAACACGCCCGCTACGCAGTATTTT.

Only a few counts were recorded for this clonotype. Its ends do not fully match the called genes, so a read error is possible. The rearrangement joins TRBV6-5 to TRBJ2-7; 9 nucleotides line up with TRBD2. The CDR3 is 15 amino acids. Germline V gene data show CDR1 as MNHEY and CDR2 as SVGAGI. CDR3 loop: CAGSYRAGGPEEQYF. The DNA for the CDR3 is TGTGCCGGCAGTTACAGGGCGGGGGGGCCTGAAGAGCAGTACTTC.

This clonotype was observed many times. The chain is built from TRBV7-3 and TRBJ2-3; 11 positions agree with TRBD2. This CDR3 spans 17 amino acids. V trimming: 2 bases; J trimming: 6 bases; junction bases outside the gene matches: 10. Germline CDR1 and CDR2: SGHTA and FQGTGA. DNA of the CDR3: TGTGCCAGCAGCTTAGGGCCAGGACTAGCGGGCCAGGATACGCAGTATTTT. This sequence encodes CASSLGPGLAGQDTQYF. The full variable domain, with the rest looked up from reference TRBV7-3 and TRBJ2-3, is GAGVSQTPSNKVTEKGKYVELRCDPISGHTALYWYRQSLGQGPEFLIYFQGTGAADDSGLPNDRFFAVRPEGSVSTLKIQRTERGDSAVYLCASSLGPGLAGQDTQYFGPGTRLTVL.

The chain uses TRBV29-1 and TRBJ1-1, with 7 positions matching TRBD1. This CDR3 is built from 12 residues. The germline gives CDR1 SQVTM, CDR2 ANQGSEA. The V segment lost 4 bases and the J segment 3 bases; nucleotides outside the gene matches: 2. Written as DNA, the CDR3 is TGCAGCGTTGGGGACAGCTACACTGAAGCTTTCTTT. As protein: CSVGDSYTEAFF. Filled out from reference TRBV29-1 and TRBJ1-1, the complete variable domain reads SAVISQKPSRDICQRGTSLTIQCQVDSQVTMMFWYRQQPGQSLTLIATANQGSEATYESGFVIDKFPISRPNLTFSTLTVSNMSPEDSSIYLCSVGDSYTEAFFGQGTRLTVV.

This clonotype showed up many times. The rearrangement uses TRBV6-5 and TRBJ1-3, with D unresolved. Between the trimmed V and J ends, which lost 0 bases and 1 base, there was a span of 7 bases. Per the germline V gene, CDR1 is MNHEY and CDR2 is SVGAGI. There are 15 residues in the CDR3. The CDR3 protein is CASSYSGRSGNTIYF. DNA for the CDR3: TGTGCCAGCAGTTACTCCGGGCGTTCTGGAAACACCATATATTTT.

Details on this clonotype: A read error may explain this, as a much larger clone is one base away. CDR3: CASSLEPQQTNTEELFF. The CDR3 DNA reads as TGCGCCAGCAGCTTGGAACCCCAGCAAACGAACACCGAGGAGCTGTTTTTT. This sequence joins TRBV5-1 and TRBJ2-2; no clear D gene. Germline CDR1 and CDR2: SGHRS and YFSETQ. There are 17 residues in the CDR3.

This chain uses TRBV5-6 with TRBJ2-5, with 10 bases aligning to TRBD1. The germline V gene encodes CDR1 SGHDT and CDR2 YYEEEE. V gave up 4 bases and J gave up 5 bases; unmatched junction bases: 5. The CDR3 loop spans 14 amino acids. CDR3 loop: CASSQGQGVETQYF. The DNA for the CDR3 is TGTGCCAGCAGCCAAGGACAGGGGGTCGAGACCCAGTACTTC.

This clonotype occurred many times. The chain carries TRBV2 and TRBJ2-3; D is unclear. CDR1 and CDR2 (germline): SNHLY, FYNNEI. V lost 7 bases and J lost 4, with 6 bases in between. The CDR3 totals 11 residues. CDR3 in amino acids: CASTDADTQYF. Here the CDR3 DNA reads TGTGCCAGCACTGACGCAGATACGCAGTATTTT. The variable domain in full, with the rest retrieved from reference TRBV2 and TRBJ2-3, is EPEVTQTPSHQVTQMGQEVILRCVPISNHLYFYWYRQILGQKVEFLVSFYNNEISEKSEIFDDQFSVERPDGSNFTLKIRSTKLEDSAMYFCASTDADTQYFGPGTRLTVL.

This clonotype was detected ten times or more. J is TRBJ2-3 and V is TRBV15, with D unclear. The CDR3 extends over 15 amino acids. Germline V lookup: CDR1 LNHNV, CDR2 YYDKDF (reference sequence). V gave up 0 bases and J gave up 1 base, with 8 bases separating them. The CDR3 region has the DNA TGTGCCACCAGCAGAGATCGTGGTGGCACAGATACGCAGTATTTT. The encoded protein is CATSRDRGGTDTQYF.

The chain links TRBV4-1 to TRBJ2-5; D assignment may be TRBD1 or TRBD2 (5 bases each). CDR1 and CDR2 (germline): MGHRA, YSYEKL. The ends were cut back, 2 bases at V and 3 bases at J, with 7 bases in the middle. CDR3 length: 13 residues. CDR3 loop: CASSQWGKETQYF. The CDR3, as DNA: TGCGCCAGCAGCCAATGGGGGAAAGAGACCCAGTACTTC.

The CDR3 protein is CSAVAGTGANQPQHF. CDR3 coding DNA: TGCAGTGCTGTAGCCGGGACAGGGGCAAATCAGCCCCAGCATTTT. The rearrangement uses TRBV20-1 and TRBJ1-5; 10 nucleotides align to TRBD1. V trimming: 5 bases; J trimming: 4 bases; junction bases outside the gene matches: 8. The CDR3 consists of 15 residues. CDR1 is DFQATT, CDR2 SNEGSKA, per germline (reference sequence).

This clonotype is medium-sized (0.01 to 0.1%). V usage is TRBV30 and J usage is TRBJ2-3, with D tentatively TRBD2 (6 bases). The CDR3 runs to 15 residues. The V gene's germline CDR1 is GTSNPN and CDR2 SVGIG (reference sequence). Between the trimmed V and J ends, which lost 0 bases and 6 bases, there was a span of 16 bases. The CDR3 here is CAWSVDVWGRDTQYF. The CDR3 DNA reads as TGTGCCTGGAGTGTAGATGTCTGGGGGAGGGATACGCAGTATTTT.

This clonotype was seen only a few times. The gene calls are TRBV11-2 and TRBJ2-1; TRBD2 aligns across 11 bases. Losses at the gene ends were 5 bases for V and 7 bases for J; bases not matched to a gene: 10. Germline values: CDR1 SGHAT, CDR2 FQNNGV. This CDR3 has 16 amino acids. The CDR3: CASSPPLAGGRNEQFF. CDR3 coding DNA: TGTGCCAGCAGCCCACCCCTAGCGGGGGGCCGAAATGAGCAGTTCTTC. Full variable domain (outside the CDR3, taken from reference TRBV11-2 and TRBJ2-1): EAGVAQSPRYKIIEKRQSVAFWCNPISGHATLYWYQQILGQGPKLLIQFQNNGVVDDSQLPKDRFSAERLKGVDSTLKIQPAKLEDSAVYLCASSPPLAGGRNEQFFGPGTRLTVL.